This is a list of T cell receptor beta chains from one sample in a study of neoadjuvant anti-PD-1 for oral cavity cancer. Some clones are missing from TCRdb's copy, which holds only in-frame ones; the method was immunoSEQ multiplex PCR. The sample shows roughly 12,000 clones, about 67% of them seen only once. This specimen consisted of tumor tissue, obtained before nivolumab (anti-PD-1) treatment. These TCRs come from a person aged 35-80 years with oral cavity squamous cell carcinoma. The donor label of this sample is uncertain. CDR3s include the opening cysteine and the closing phenylalanine or tryptophan. Each record gives: V gene, clone size, D gene, J gene, CDR3 DNA, CDR3 protein. D genes are given only for firm matches. Clone sizes are given selectively: once, few, many, or a class where the clone is expanded.

V gene: TRBV5-6; clone size: .; D gene: .; J gene: TRBJ2-7; CDR3 DNA: TGTGCCAGCAGCTCGGGACTGAGTGCCTACGAGCAGTACTTC; CDR3 protein: CASSSGLSAYEQYF
V gene: TRBV12-5; clone size: .; D gene: .; J gene: TRBJ1-3; CDR3 DNA: TGTGCTAGTGGTTTGGTACGAGGCGGGCCCGGATTCTCGGGAAACACCATATATTTT; CDR3 protein: CASGLVRGGPGFSGNTIYF
V gene: TRBV5-1; clone size: .; D gene: TRBD1; J gene: TRBJ1-1; CDR3 DNA: TGCGCCAGCAGCTTAACGGGACAGGGAACTGAAGCTTTCTTT; CDR3 protein: CASSLTGQGTEAFF
V gene: TRBV7-2; clone size: .; D gene: .; J gene: TRBJ1-4; CDR3 DNA: TGTGCCAGCAGCTTTGACCGATCAACTAATGAAAAACTGTTTTTT; CDR3 protein: CASSFDRSTNEKLFF
V gene: TRBV6-5; clone size: .; D gene: TRBD2; J gene: TRBJ2-5; CDR3 DNA: TGTGCCAGCAGCCTACTAGCGGGGGAAGAGACCCAGTACTTC; CDR3 protein: CASSLLAGEETQYF
V gene: TRBV27; clone size: .; D gene: TRBD2; J gene: TRBJ2-4; CDR3 DNA: TGTGCCAGCAGTCCCCGGGGGAGGGAAAACATTCAGTACTTC; CDR3 protein: CASSPRGRENIQYF
V gene: TRBV11-2; clone size: .; D gene: .; J gene: TRBJ2-5; CDR3 DNA: TGTGCCAGCAGCTTGGGCCGAGTCTTAGAGACCCAGTACTTC; CDR3 protein: CASSLGRVLETQYF
V gene: TRBV5-6; clone size: .; D gene: TRBD2; J gene: TRBJ2-4; CDR3 DNA: TGTGCCAGCAGCTTGGAGCGGGGGCCGGGAGCCAAAAACATTCAGTACTTC; CDR3 protein: CASSLERGPGAKNIQYF
V gene: TRBV9; clone size: .; D gene: TRBD1; J gene: TRBJ2-2; CDR3 DNA: TGTGCCAGCAGCGTATCACAGGGGGCGCTGACCGGGGAGCTGTTTTTT; CDR3 protein: CASSVSQGALTGELFF
V gene: TRBV30; clone size: .; D gene: TRBD2; J gene: TRBJ2-3; CDR3 DNA: TGTGCCTGGAGTAAAGGCGCTAGCGGGGGCACAGATACGCAGTATTTT; CDR3 protein: CAWSKGASGGTDTQYF
V gene: TRBV27; clone size: few; D gene: .; J gene: TRBJ1-4; CDR3 DNA: TGTGCCAGCAGTGCCCCCGGGACTGAAAAACTGTTTTTT; CDR3 protein: CASSAPGTEKLFF
V gene: TRBV2; clone size: .; D gene: .; J gene: TRBJ1-1; CDR3 DNA: TGTGCCAGCACCAGGATGAACACTGAAGCTTTCTTT; CDR3 protein: CASTRMNTEAFF
V gene: TRBV21-1; clone size: .; D gene: .; J gene: TRBJ1-2; CDR3 DNA: TGTGCCAGCAGCAAAGAGGTTGAAGGACTGCTTAACTATGGCTACACCTTC; CDR3 protein: CASSKEVEGLLNYGYTF
V gene: TRBV6-5; clone size: .; D gene: TRBD1; J gene: TRBJ1-1; CDR3 DNA: TGTGCCAGCAGTTTGGGTGGGACAGGGAGAAATGAAGCTTTCTTT; CDR3 protein: CASSLGGTGRNEAFF
V gene: TRBV11-2; clone size: .; D gene: .; J gene: TRBJ2-1; CDR3 DNA: TGTGCCAGCAGCTTAGGTTTGTGGGCAGGTAGGAGAAATGAGCAGTTCTTC; CDR3 protein: CASSLGLWAGRRNEQFF
V gene: TRBV9; clone size: .; D gene: TRBD1; J gene: TRBJ1-1; CDR3 DNA: TGTGCCAGCAGCGGAGGAGGGAGGGGACAGGTGAACACTGAAGCTTTCTTT; CDR3 protein: CASSGGGRGQVNTEAFF
V gene: TRBV7-3; clone size: few; D gene: .; J gene: TRBJ2-3; CDR3 DNA: TGTGCCAGCAGCTTATCTGAAAGAGGGAGGTGGGGAGATACGCAGTATTTT; CDR3 protein: CASSLSERGRWGDTQYF
V gene: TRBV11-2; clone size: once; D gene: TRBD2; J gene: TRBJ2-7; CDR3 DNA: TGTGCCAGCAGCCCAGTAAGCGGGAGTTCGGACGAGCAGTACTTC; CDR3 protein: CASSPVSGSSDEQYF
V gene: TRBV27; clone size: .; D gene: TRBD1; J gene: TRBJ1-4; CDR3 DNA: TGTGCCAGCAGGGGGACAGTTCTTAATGAAAAACTGTTTTTT; CDR3 protein: CASRGTVLNEKLFF
V gene: TRBV10-3; clone size: once; D gene: .; J gene: TRBJ1-2; CDR3 DNA: TGTGCCATCCGGGCCCGCTTGGACATAGCGGGCTACACCTTC; CDR3 protein: CAIRARLDIAGYTF
V gene: TRBV5-6; clone size: few; D gene: TRBD1; J gene: TRBJ1-6; CDR3 DNA: TGTGCCAGCAACGGACAGGGGGCTTCACCCCTCCACTTT; CDR3 protein: CASNGQGASPLHF
V gene: TRBV11-3; clone size: .; D gene: TRBD1; J gene: TRBJ2-1; CDR3 DNA: TGTGCCAGCAGCCACGGACAGGGGAGGGATGAGCAGTTCTTC; CDR3 protein: CASSHGQGRDEQFF
V gene: TRBV5-5; clone size: .; D gene: .; J gene: TRBJ1-2; CDR3 DNA: TGTGCCAGCAGCTTGATCAACTATGGCTACACCTTC; CDR3 protein: CASSLINYGYTF
V gene: TRBV14; clone size: .; D gene: .; J gene: TRBJ1-6; CDR3 DNA: TGTGCCAGCAGCCAAGCGGCGGGGGGTAATTCACCCCTCCACTTT; CDR3 protein: CASSQAAGGNSPLHF
V gene: TRBV5-6; clone size: .; D gene: .; J gene: TRBJ1-4; CDR3 DNA: TGTGCCAGCAGCACCAGGGACAATTCCCGAAGCGAAAAACTGTTTTTT; CDR3 protein: CASSTRDNSRSEKLFF
V gene: TRBV28; clone size: .; D gene: .; J gene: TRBJ1-1; CDR3 DNA: TGTGCCAGCAGTTTGATAGGGGGTGTTAACACTGAAGCTTTCTTT; CDR3 protein: CASSLIGGVNTEAFF
V gene: TRBV18; clone size: few; D gene: .; J gene: TRBJ2-7; CDR3 DNA: TGTGCCAGCTCCCAGCTGGACGAGCAGTACTTC; CDR3 protein: CASSQLDEQYF
V gene: TRBV1; clone size: .; D gene: .; J gene: TRBJ1-5; CDR3 DNA: TGCACCAGCAACGAACTAGGGACTCACCTTGGGAGCAATCAGCCCCAGCATTTT; CDR3 protein: CTSNELGTHLGSNQPQHF
V gene: TRBV19; clone size: .; D gene: TRBD2; J gene: TRBJ2-1; CDR3 DNA: TGTGCCAGTAGTCTGGGGACTAGCGGGAGGGGCGGCCTCTACAATGAGCAGTTCTTC; CDR3 protein: CASSLGTSGRGGLYNEQFF
V gene: TRBV28; clone size: .; D gene: .; J gene: TRBJ2-7; CDR3 DNA: TGTGCCAGCAGCCCTCCGGGGACGGGAAATTACGAGCAGTACTTC; CDR3 protein: CASSPPGTGNYEQYF
V gene: TRBV7-9; clone size: .; D gene: TRBD1; J gene: TRBJ2-5; CDR3 DNA: TGTGCCAGCAGCTCCAGGACAGGGTTCCAAGAGACCCAGTACTTC; CDR3 protein: CASSSRTGFQETQYF
V gene: TRBV27; clone size: .; D gene: TRBD1; J gene: TRBJ2-7; CDR3 DNA: TGTGCCAGCAGTCCTTACAGGGGGTTGTCCTACGAGCAGTACTTC; CDR3 protein: CASSPYRGLSYEQYF
V gene: TRBV11-2; clone size: .; D gene: TRBD2; J gene: TRBJ2-3; CDR3 DNA: TGTGCCAGCGGAACTATCGGGGGGGCCGATAAAGATACGCAGTATTTT; CDR3 protein: CASGTIGGADKDTQYF
V gene: TRBV5-5; clone size: .; D gene: .; J gene: TRBJ1-3; CDR3 DNA: TGTGCCAGCAGCTTCGAAGGGGCTGGAAACACCATATATTTT; CDR3 protein: CASSFEGAGNTIYF
V gene: TRBV7-9; clone size: .; D gene: TRBD1; J gene: TRBJ2-1; CDR3 DNA: TGTGCCAGCAGCGCCTCAGGGACAGGGAATGAGCAGTTCTTC; CDR3 protein: CASSASGTGNEQFF
V gene: TRBV5-6; clone size: .; D gene: .; J gene: TRBJ2-1; CDR3 DNA: TGTGCCAGCAGCTTGCCAGTTCAGGATGAGCAGTTCTTC; CDR3 protein: CASSLPVQDEQFF
V gene: TRBV11-2; clone size: few; D gene: .; J gene: TRBJ2-3; CDR3 DNA: TGTGCCAGCAGCCGTCGGGGTGGTGGACCAGATACGCAGTATTTT; CDR3 protein: CASSRRGGGPDTQYF
V gene: TRBV4-1; clone size: .; D gene: .; J gene: TRBJ1-2; CDR3 DNA: TGCGCCAGCAGGGGGCTAAGTGTTGGCTACACCTTC; CDR3 protein: CASRGLSVGYTF